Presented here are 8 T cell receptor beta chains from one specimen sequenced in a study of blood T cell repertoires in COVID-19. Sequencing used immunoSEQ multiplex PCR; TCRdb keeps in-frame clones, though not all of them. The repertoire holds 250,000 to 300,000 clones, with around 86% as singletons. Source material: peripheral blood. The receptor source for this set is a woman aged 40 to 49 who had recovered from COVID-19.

Here the CDR3 DNA reads TGCGCCAGCATCTTTGAGGGGGCAGATACGCAGTATTTT. Translated: CASIFEGADTQYF. This chain connects TRBV5-1 to TRBJ2-3; tentative D call: TRBD1 (6 bases). The CDR3 has 13 amino acids. V was clipped by 6 bases and J by 4 bases, with 12 bases between them. Germline V gives CDR1 SGHRS, CDR2 YFSETQ.

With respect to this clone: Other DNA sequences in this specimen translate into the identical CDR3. CDR3 sequence: CASSLNTGELFF. In DNA, the CDR3 is TGTGCCAGCAGTCTCAACACCGGGGAGCTGTTTTTT. The V call is TRBV27, the J call TRBJ2-2; unclear D gene. There are 12 residues in the CDR3. Trimming took 5 bases from V and 2 from J, leaving 3 bases between them. Germline CDR1 MNHEY, CDR2 SMNVEV (reference sequence).

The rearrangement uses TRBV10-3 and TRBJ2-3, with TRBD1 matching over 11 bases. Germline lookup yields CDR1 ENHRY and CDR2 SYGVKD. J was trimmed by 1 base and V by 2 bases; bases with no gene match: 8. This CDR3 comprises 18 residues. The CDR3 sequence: CAISETGQGAWGTDTQYF. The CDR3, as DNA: TGTGCCATCAGTGAGACAGGACAGGGGGCGTGGGGCACAGATACGCAGTATTTT.

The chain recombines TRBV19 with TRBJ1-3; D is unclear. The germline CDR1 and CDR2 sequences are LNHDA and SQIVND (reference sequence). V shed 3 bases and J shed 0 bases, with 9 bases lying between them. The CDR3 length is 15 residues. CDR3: CASSMQANSGNTIYF. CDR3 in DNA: TGTGCCAGTAGTATGCAGGCGAACTCTGGAAACACCATATATTTT. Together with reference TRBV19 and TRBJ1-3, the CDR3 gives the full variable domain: DGGITQSPKYLFRKEGQNVTLSCEQNLNHDAMYWYRQDPGQGLRLIYYSQIVNDFQKGDIAEGYSVSREKKESFPLTVTSAQKNPTAFYLCASSMQANSGNTIYFGEGSWLTVV.

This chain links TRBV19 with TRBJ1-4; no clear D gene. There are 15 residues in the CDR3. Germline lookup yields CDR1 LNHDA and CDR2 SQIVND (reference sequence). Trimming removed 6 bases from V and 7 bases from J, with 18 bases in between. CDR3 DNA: TGTGCCAGTAGAAGGCCCGGGGAGGAGGGTGAAAAACTGTTTTTT. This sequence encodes CASRRPGEEGEKLFF.

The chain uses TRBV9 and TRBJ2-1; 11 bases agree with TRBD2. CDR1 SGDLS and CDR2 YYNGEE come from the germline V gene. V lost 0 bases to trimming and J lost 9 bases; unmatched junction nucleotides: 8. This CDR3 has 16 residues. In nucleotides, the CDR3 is TGTGCCAGCAGCGTAGTTAGCGGGAGGGCGGGGGGTGAGCAGTTCTTC. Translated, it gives CASSVVSGRAGGEQFF.

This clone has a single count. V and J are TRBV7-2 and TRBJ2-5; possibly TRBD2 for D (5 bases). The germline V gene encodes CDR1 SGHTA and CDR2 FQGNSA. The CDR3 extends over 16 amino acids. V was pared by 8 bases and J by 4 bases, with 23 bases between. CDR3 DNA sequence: TGTGCCAGCCAAACCCAGTGGGAGTGGGTGGGAGAGACCCAGTACTTC. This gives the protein CASQTQWEWVGETQYF.

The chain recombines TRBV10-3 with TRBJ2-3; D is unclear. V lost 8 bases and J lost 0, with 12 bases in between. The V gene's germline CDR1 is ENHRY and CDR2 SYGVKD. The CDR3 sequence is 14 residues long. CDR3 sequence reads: CAIGRRSSTDTQYF. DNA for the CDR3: TGTGCCATCGGAAGACGGAGTAGCACAGATACGCAGTATTTT.